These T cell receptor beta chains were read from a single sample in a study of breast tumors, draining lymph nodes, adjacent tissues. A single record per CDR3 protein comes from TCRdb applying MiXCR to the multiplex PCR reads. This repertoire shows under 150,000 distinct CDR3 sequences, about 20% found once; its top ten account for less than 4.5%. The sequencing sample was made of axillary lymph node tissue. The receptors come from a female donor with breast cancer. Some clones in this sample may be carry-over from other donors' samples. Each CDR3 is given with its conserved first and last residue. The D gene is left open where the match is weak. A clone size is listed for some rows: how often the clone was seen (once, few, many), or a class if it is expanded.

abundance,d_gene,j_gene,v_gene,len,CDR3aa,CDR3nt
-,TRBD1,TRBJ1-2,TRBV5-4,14,CASSLHRGGVGYTF,TGTGCCAGCAGCTTGCACAGGGGGGGAGTCGGCTACACCTTC
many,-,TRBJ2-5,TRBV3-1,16,CASSQGSAGSQETQYF,TGTGCCAGCAGCCAAGGTTCGGCGGGCTCCCAAGAGACCCAGTACTTC
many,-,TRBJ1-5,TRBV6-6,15,CASSYGSGISQPQHF,TGTGCCAGCAGTTACGGGTCAGGGATTAGTCAGCCCCAGCATTTT
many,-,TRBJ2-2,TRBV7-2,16,CASSLGWQTNTGELFF,TGTGCCAGCAGCTTAGGATGGCAAACGAACACCGGGGAGCTGTTTTTT
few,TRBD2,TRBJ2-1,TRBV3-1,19,CASSHAGGRGGYSYNEQFF,TGTGCCAGCAGCCACGCGGGTGGCCGGGGGGGGTACTCCTACAATGAGCAGTTCTTC
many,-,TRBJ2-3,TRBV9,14,CASSVEWGADTQYF,TGTGCCAGCAGCGTAGAATGGGGAGCAGATACGCAGTATTTT
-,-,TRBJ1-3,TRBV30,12,CAWSANENTIYF,TGTGCCTGGAGTGCAAATGAGAACACCATATATTTT
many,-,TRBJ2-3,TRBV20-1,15,CSASVMGGLTDTQYF,TGCAGTGCTAGTGTGATGGGCGGACTCACAGATACGCAGTATTTT
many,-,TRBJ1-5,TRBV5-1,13,CASSLAGYQPQHF,TGCGCCAGCAGCTTGGCGGGGTACCAGCCCCAGCATTTT
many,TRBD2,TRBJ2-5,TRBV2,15,CASSVTGLGLETQYF,TGTGCCAGCAGTGTAACGGGACTAGGGCTCGAGACCCAGTACTTC
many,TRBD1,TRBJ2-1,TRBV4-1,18,CASSRATGGVVLFNEQFF,TGCGCCAGCAGCCGAGCGACAGGGGGCGTTGTATTGTTCAATGAGCAGTTCTTC
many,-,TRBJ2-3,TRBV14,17,CASSQDPATSSTDTQYF,TGTGCCAGCAGCCAAGATCCCGCGACTTCTAGCACAGATACGCAGTATTTT
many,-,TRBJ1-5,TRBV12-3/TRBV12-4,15,CASSFAGTGNQPQHF,TGTGCCAGCAGTTTCGCAGGGACGGGCAATCAGCCCCAGCATTTT
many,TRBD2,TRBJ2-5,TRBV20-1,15,CSARVTPGGGETQYF,TGCAGTGCTCGCGTAACCCCGGGAGGCGGAGAGACCCAGTACTTC
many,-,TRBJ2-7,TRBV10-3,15,CAISESPASSYEQYF,TGTGCCATCAGTGAGTCGCCAGCAAGCTCCTACGAGCAGTACTTC
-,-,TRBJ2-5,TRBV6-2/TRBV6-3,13,CASSYRQEETQYF,TGTGCCAGCAGTTACAGACAGGAAGAGACCCAGTACTTC
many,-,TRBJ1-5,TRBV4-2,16,CASSQADSGSNQPQHF,TGTGCCAGCAGCCAGGCGGACTCCGGGAGCAATCAGCCCCAGCATTTT
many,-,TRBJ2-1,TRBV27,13,CASSLIGSNEQFF,TGTGCCAGCAGTTTGATCGGGTCCAATGAGCAGTTCTTC
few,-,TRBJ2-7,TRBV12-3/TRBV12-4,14,CASSLQDNSYEQYF,TGTGCCAGCAGTTTACAGGACAACTCCTACGAGCAGTACTTC
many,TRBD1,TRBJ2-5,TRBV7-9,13,CASSLDRGETQYF,TGTGCCAGCAGCTTAGACAGGGGTGAGACCCAGTACTTC
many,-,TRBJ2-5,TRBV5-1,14,CASSLVGRSETQYF,TGCGCCAGCAGCTTGGTAGGCCGGTCGGAGACCCAGTACTTC
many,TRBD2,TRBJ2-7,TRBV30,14,CAWSIRLAGAEQYF,TGTGCCTGGAGTATTCGCCTAGCGGGAGCCGAGCAGTACTTC
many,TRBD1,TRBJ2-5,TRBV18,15,CASSSRDRVQETQYF,TGTGCCAGCTCGTCCCGGGACAGGGTTCAAGAGACCCAGTACTTC
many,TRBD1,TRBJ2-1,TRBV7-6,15,CASSGGQGFVNEQFF,TGTGCCAGCAGCGGGGGACAGGGGTTCGTGAATGAGCAGTTCTTC
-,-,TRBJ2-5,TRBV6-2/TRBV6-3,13,CASRDRKIETQHF,TGTGCCAGCAGAGATCGCAAGATAGAGACCCAGCACTTC
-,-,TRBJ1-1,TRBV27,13,CASSWAQYTEAFF,TGTGCCAGCAGTTGGGCACAGTACACTGAAGCTTTCTTT
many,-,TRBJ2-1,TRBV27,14,CASSLWDTNNEQFF,TGTGCCAGCAGTTTGTGGGACACCAACAATGAGCAGTTCTTC
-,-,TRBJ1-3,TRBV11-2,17,CASSLFSSRITGNTIYF,TGTGCCAGCAGCTTATTCAGCTCGAGGATAACTGGAAACACCATATATTTT
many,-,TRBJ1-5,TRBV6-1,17,CASSERRQVLDWQPQHF,TGTGCCAGCAGTGAACGCAGACAGGTCCTTGATTGGCAGCCCCAGCATTTT
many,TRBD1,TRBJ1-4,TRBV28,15,CASSPSGTGYEKLFF,TGTGCCAGCAGTCCGTCCGGGACAGGGTACGAAAAACTGTTTTTT
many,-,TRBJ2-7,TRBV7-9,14,CASSLGLDRYEQYF,TGTGCCAGCAGCTTAGGCCTCGACCGTTACGAGCAGTACTTC
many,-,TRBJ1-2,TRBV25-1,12,CASSEGGFGYTF,TGTGCCAGCAGTGAGGGAGGGTTTGGCTACACCTTC
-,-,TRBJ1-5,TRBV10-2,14,CASRGGTRGQPRHF,TGCGCCAGCAGAGGGGGGACAAGGGGTCAGCCCCGGCATTTT
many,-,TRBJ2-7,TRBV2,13,CASSPYRDYEQYF,TGTGCCAGCAGTCCCTACAGGGATTACGAGCAGTACTTC
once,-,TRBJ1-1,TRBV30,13,CACLRRGTTEAFF,TGTGCCTGTCTTCGTCGGGGAACGACTGAAGCTTTCTTT
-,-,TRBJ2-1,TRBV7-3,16,CAGSPPGSSSYNEQFF,TGTGCCGGCAGCCCCCCCGGTTCTAGCTCCTACAATGAGCAGTTCTTC
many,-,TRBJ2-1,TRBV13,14,CASTLDSSYNEQFF,TGTGCCAGTACCCTTGACTCCTCCTACAATGAGCAGTTCTTC
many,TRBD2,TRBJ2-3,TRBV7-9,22,CASSLAWGSGGETQTSTDTQYF,TGTGCCAGCAGCTTAGCCTGGGGTAGCGGGGGTGAAACCCAAACTAGCACAGATACGCAGTATTTT
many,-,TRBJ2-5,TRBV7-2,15,CASSQDSRVSETQYF,TGTGCCAGCAGCCAAGACAGCCGGGTATCAGAGACCCAGTACTTC
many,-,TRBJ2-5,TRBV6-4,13,CASSVLAGETQYF,TGTGCCAGCAGTGTGCTAGCAGGAGAGACCCAGTACTTC
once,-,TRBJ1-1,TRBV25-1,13,CASSDGGRTEAFF,TGTGCCAGCAGTGATGGGGGGAGGACTGAAGCTTTCTTT
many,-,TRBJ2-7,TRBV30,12,CAWSASAYEQYF,TGTGCCTGGAGTGCCAGTGCCTACGAGCAGTACTTC
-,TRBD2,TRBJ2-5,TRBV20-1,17,CGAREGTSGRWGETQYF,TGCGGTGCTAGAGAGGGGACTAGCGGGAGGTGGGGTGAGACCCAGTACTTC
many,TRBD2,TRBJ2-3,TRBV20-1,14,CSARDGAGLDTQYF,TGCAGTGCTAGAGATGGAGCGGGGTTAGATACGCAGTATTTT
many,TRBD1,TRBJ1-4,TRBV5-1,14,CASSFQGAHEKLFF,TGCGCCAGCAGCTTTCAGGGGGCGCATGAAAAACTGTTTTTT
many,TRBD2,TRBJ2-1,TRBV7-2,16,CASSPLAGLSYNEQFF,TGTGCCAGCAGTCCCCTAGCGGGCCTAAGCTACAATGAGCAGTTCTTC
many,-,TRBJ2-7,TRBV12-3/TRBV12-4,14,CASSLPWAPYEQYF,TGTGCCAGCAGTTTACCCTGGGCCCCCTACGAGCAGTACTTC
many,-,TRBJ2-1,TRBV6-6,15,CASSKRVTINNEQFF,TGTGCCAGCAGCAAGCGGGTGACCATTAACAATGAGCAGTTCTTC
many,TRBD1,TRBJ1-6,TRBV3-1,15,CASSPTDRFNSPLHF,TGTGCCAGCAGCCCAACGGACAGGTTTAATTCACCCCTCCACTTT
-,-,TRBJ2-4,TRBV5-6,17,CASTFLRAGLAKNIQYF,TGTGCCAGCACTTTCCTCCGAGCTGGTTTAGCCAAAAACATTCAGTACTTC
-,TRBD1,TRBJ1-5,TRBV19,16,CASSTIQGASNQPQHF,TGTGCCAGTAGTACTATCCAGGGGGCTAGCAATCAGCCCCAGCATTTT
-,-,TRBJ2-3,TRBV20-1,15,CCATLAGDPTDTQYF,TGCTGTGCTACCCTAGCAGGGGATCCCACAGATACGCAGTATTTT
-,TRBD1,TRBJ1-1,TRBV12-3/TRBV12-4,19,CASSFKLWGGDRADTEAFF,TGTGCCAGCAGTTTTAAGTTGTGGGGGGGGGACAGGGCGGACACTGAAGCTTTCTTT